This TCR beta chain is from a study of CD8 T cells in Susac syndrome. It was with random hexamers that roughly 0.45 to 1 ug RNA was reverse transcribed. An immunoSEQ multiplex PCR generated amplified TCR beta CDR3 products spanning 54 Vbeta and 13 Jbeta. TCRdb reanalysed the immunoSEQ multiplex PCR reads using MiXCR and keeps one entry per CDR3 protein. This table has some 110,000 distinct CDR3 sequences, about 95% appearing once. V shed 5 bases, J shed 5 bases, and the junction held 6 bases outside the gene matches. The CDR3 runs 14 residues. Germline V gene sequence: CDR1 MNHEY, CDR2 SMNVEV (reference sequence). Comment on this clonotype: Its cognate antigen is unknown.

CD8+ and CD4+ blood T cells underwent TCR beta sequencing. Overall study findings and caveats: Susac-specific public clones numbered about 16 in total CD8+ repertoires (and roughly 5 in CD8+ TEMRA repertoires).

The rearrangement joins TRBV27 to TRBJ2-7, with 10 positions matching TRBD1. The source of this sequence is a human donor with Susac syndrome. Sequenced: CD8+ T cells from PBMCs. CDR3 in DNA: TGTGCCAGCAGTCCAGGGACAGGGGAAAACGAGCAGTACTTC. Its translation is CASSPGTGENEQYF.